The present T cell receptor (beta chain) was sequenced within a study of PD-L1 blockade in urothelial cancer. Study context: Patients began atezolizumab, 1,200 mg intravenously every 3 weeks, in about 2014. Samples of blood were analyzed 3 weeks (second dose) and 6 weeks after treatment start.

The time point was: peripheral blood 6 weeks after treatment start. Locally advanced or metastatic urothelial carcinoma affected all patients. Trimming took 5 bases from V and 7 from J, leaving 14 bases between them. The CDR3 totals 14 residues. Germline V CDR1 and CDR2: MNHNS, SASEGT. Each PCR contained spiked-in synthetic TCR analog templates. Using immunoSEQ multiplex PCR, the repertoire was profiled, and TCRdb retains in-frame clones only, with some absent. The table lists 45,000 to 60,000 clones, more than 70% of them singletons. The sequence was collected from a man in his 60s with urothelial cancer. The material was PBMCs, obtained around atezolizumab (anti-PD-L1) treatment. J is TRBJ2-2 and V is TRBV6-1, with a tentative D call TRBD2 (6 bases). The CDR3 DNA sequence: TGTGCCAGCAGTTCGGAGGGGTTGGGCGGGGAGCTGTTTTTT. Amino acids: CASSSEGLGGELFF.